The rows below give T cell receptor beta chains drawn from one sample of a study of blood T cell repertoires in COVID-19. Measured with immunoSEQ multiplex PCR; TCRdb has only the in-frame clones, and not every one. The sample lists 150,000 to 200,000 clones, about 86% occurring once. The sequenced sample consisted of peripheral blood. These receptors were collected from a woman at least 80 years old in a cohort sampled during active or convalescent COVID-19. CDR3s include the opening cysteine and the closing phenylalanine or tryptophan. D genes are given only for firm matches. Rows give clone size only sometimes, using once, few, many, or a class for an expanded clone.

CASRPDRVNTEAFF,TGTGCCAGCAGACCCGACAGAGTGAACACTGAAGCTTTCTTT,.,TRBJ1-1,.,14,TRBV2
CASNGLRYNEQFF,TGTGCCAGCAATGGGCTGCGCTACAATGAGCAGTTCTTC,.,TRBJ2-1,.,13,TRBV2
CASSEFGGGTDTQYF,TGTGCCAGCAGTGAATTCGGGGGGGGGACAGATACGCAGTATTTT,.,TRBJ2-3,TRBD2,15,TRBV2
CASSPARIWLRGSTYEQYF,TGTGCCAGCAGTCCAGCACGTATATGGCTCAGGGGAAGTACCTACGAGCAGTACTTC,.,TRBJ2-7,.,19,TRBV7-8
CASSETTGRYGYTF,TGTGCCAGCAGTGAAACGACAGGGCGATATGGCTACACCTTC,.,TRBJ1-2,TRBD1,14,TRBV6-1
CASSFGGRKTGELFF,TGTGCCAGCAGTTTTGGTGGGAGGAAAACCGGGGAGCTGTTTTTT,.,TRBJ2-2,.,15,TRBV27
CAFWTGMGVDGYTF,TGTGCCTTTTGGACAGGTATGGGAGTGGATGGCTACACCTTC,.,TRBJ1-2,TRBD1,14,TRBV30
CASSQDPPHHQLWLGYTF,TGCGCCAGCAGCCAAGACCCCCCACATCACCAACTATGGCTAGGCTACACCTTC,.,TRBJ1-2,.,18,TRBV4-1
CASSVDGLNQPQHF,TGTGCCAGCAGCGTAGACGGACTAAATCAGCCCCAGCATTTT,.,TRBJ1-5,.,14,TRBV9
CASSRQYSGNTIYF,TGTGCCAGCAGCAGACAGTACTCTGGAAACACCATATATTTT,.,TRBJ1-3,.,14,TRBV6-5
CASSLGANEQFF,TGTGCCAGCAGCTTAGGAGCTAATGAGCAGTTCTTC,.,TRBJ2-1,.,12,TRBV7-6
CASSVGGGAANEKLFF,TGTGCCAGCAGCGTCGGAGGGGGGGCCGCTAATGAAAAACTGTTTTTT,.,TRBJ1-4,.,16,TRBV9
CATHGPGQGNNYGYTF,TGTGCCACCCACGGACCGGGACAGGGAAATAACTATGGCTACACCTTC,.,TRBJ1-2,TRBD1,16,TRBV10-3
CASSNRGARNEQFF,TGTGCCAGCAGCAACCGGGGGGCCCGGAATGAGCAGTTCTTC,.,TRBJ2-1,.,14,TRBV5-4
CASSLAPAGNFGNQPQHF,TGTGCCAGCAGCTTAGCGCCAGCAGGGAATTTCGGCAATCAGCCCCAGCATTTT,once,TRBJ1-5,.,18,TRBV7-6
CASSIFGGRKEKLFF,TGTGCCAGTAGTATTTTTGGAGGGCGAAAGGAAAAACTGTTTTTT,.,TRBJ1-4,.,15,TRBV19
CANGSGQIIGLGEKLFF,TGTGCCAATGGCTCAGGACAGATAATAGGACTTGGGGAAAAACTGTTTTTT,.,TRBJ1-4,.,17,TRBV19
CASSESEGNQPQHF,TGTGCCAGCAGTGAAAGTGAGGGTAATCAGCCCCAGCATTTT,.,TRBJ1-5,.,14,TRBV2
CASSSTGGGNQPQHF,TGTGCCAGCAGCAGCACAGGGGGTGGAAATCAGCCCCAGCATTTT,.,TRBJ1-5,TRBD1,15,TRBV7-8
CASSQGYSGYGYTF,TGTGCCAGCAGCCAGGGGTATAGTGGGTATGGCTACACCTTC,.,TRBJ1-2,.,14,TRBV27
CASSSRLAADLTQYF,TGTGCCAGCAGCTCCAGACTAGCGGCAGATTTGACCCAGTACTTC,.,TRBJ2-5,TRBD2,15,TRBV7-2
CASSWTGQGNSPLHF,TGTGCCAGCAGCTGGACGGGACAGGGTAATTCACCCCTCCACTTT,.,TRBJ1-6,TRBD1,15,TRBV11-2
CAISDLAGLYNEQFF,TGTGCCATCAGTGATCTAGCGGGGCTGTACAATGAGCAGTTCTTC,.,TRBJ2-1,TRBD2,15,TRBV10-3
CASSLMTVNNEQFF,TGCGCCAGCAGCTTGATGACAGTAAACAATGAGCAGTTCTTC,once,TRBJ2-1,.,14,TRBV5-1
CASSQRGQPRGEQYF,TGTGCCAGCAGCCAAAGGGGCCAGCCTCGAGGAGAGCAGTACTTC,.,TRBJ2-7,.,15,TRBV3-1/TRBV3-2
CASSILLRSPLHF,TGTGCCAGTAGTATCTTGCTTCGGTCGCCCCTCCACTTT,.,TRBJ1-6,.,13,TRBV19
CASSKVEGDSPFSNQPQHF,TGTGCCAGCAGCAAAGTAGAAGGGGACAGCCCTTTTAGCAATCAGCCCCAGCATTTT,.,TRBJ1-5,.,19,TRBV21-1
CASSSGRLRGETQYF,TGCGCCAGCAGCTCCGGAAGACTCCGAGGGGAGACCCAGTACTTC,once,TRBJ2-5,.,15,TRBV5-1
CASSPREGASNYGYTF,TGTGCCAGCAGCCCCCGGGAGGGGGCAAGTAACTATGGCTACACCTTC,.,TRBJ1-2,TRBD1,16,TRBV9
CASSPQGGHMGYTF,TGTGCCAGCTCACCCCAAGGGGGCCATATGGGCTACACCTTC,few,TRBJ1-2,TRBD1,14,TRBV18
CASSIVGGLRVGNEQFF,TGTGCCAGTAGTATAGTCGGCGGGCTTAGAGTGGGCAATGAGCAGTTCTTC,.,TRBJ2-1,.,17,TRBV19
CASSSQGYGYTF,TGTGCCAGTAGTTCACAGGGTTATGGCTACACCTTC,.,TRBJ1-2,.,12,TRBV19
CASSLQAGRPTDTQYF,TGTGCCAGCAGCTTGCAGGCAGGGCGCCCCACAGATACGCAGTATTTT,few,TRBJ2-3,.,16,TRBV5-5
CASSVEGQGYYGYTF,TGTGCCAGCAGCGTAGAGGGACAGGGGTACTATGGCTACACCTTC,.,TRBJ1-2,TRBD1,15,TRBV9
CASSLGQGVRNEQFF,TGCGCCAGCAGCTTGGGCCAGGGGGTACGGAATGAGCAGTTCTTC,.,TRBJ2-1,TRBD1,15,TRBV5-1
CASSQDPQGGGYTF,TGCGCCAGCAGCCAAGATCCCCAGGGGGGCGGCTACACCTTC,.,TRBJ1-2,TRBD1,14,TRBV4-3
CASSLRSQGTGLYGYTF,TGTGCCAGCAGTTTAAGAAGCCAGGGTACAGGCCTATATGGCTACACCTTC,.,TRBJ1-2,.,17,TRBV27
CASSQGLTSGSLRTQYF,TGTGCCAGCAGCCAGGGTTTGACTAGCGGGAGTCTTCGTACGCAGTATTTT,.,TRBJ2-3,TRBD2,17,TRBV3-1/TRBV3-2
CASSVRDSPECYSNQPQHF,TGTGCCAGCAGTGTAAGGGACAGCCCAGAATGCTATAGCAATCAGCCCCAGCATTTT,.,TRBJ1-5,TRBD1,19,TRBV11-3
CAVGSGNYEQYF,TGTGCCGTTGGCTCCGGGAACTACGAGCAGTACTTC,once,TRBJ2-7,.,12,TRBV24-1
CASSKGHEGCMGGCEKLFF,TGTGCCAGCAGCAAAGGCCACGAGGGCTGCATGGGTGGGTGTGAAAAACTGTTTTTT,.,TRBJ1-4,.,19,TRBV21-1
CASTDGGAGYGYTF,TGCGCCAGCACCGATGGGGGGGCTGGCTATGGCTACACCTTC,.,TRBJ1-2,.,14,TRBV10-2
CASSAAAGAGTQETQYF,TGTGCCAGCAGCGCCGCGGCTGGAGCGGGGACCCAAGAGACCCAGTACTTC,.,TRBJ2-5,TRBD2,17,TRBV28
CASSIGAGLETQYF,TGTGCCAGTAGTATAGGTGCAGGGCTGGAGACCCAGTACTTC,.,TRBJ2-5,.,14,TRBV19
CATSDPTQGIRTDTQYF,TGTGCCACCAGTGATCCTACACAGGGGATACGCACAGATACGCAGTATTTT,.,TRBJ2-3,TRBD1,17,TRBV24-1
CATLEVRRGGTEAFF,TGTGCCACCCTGGAAGTTCGACGGGGAGGAACTGAAGCTTTCTTT,.,TRBJ1-1,.,15,TRBV6-5
CATSGDRVKWYGYTF,TGTGCCACCAGCGGGGACAGGGTCAAATGGTATGGCTACACCTTC,.,TRBJ1-2,TRBD1,15,TRBV15
CASSLGTGTSGYTDTQYF,TGCGCCAGCAGCTTGGGAACCGGGACTAGCGGGTACACAGATACGCAGTATTTT,.,TRBJ2-3,TRBD2,18,TRBV5-1
CASSAQGSGGYTF,TGTGCCAGCAGTGCCCAGGGGTCGGGAGGCTACACCTTC,.,TRBJ1-2,.,13,TRBV27
CGGGQGRYGYTF,TGTGGGGGGGGACAGGGACGCTATGGCTACACCTTC,.,TRBJ1-2,TRBD1,12,TRBV28
CASSSLGRLAGDTDTQYF,TGCGCCAGCAGCTCCCTTGGGCGACTAGCGGGAGACACAGATACGCAGTATTTT,.,TRBJ2-3,TRBD2,18,TRBV5-1
CAWSGYGTGLAKNIQYF,TGTGCCTGGAGTGGGTACGGGACAGGTTTAGCCAAAAACATTCAGTACTTC,.,TRBJ2-4,TRBD1,17,TRBV30
CASSQDRRVYGSNQPQHF,TGCGCCAGCAGCCAAGATAGGCGGGTTTATGGTAGCAATCAGCCCCAGCATTTT,.,TRBJ1-5,.,18,TRBV4-1
CATSDFKDRDTEQFF,TGTGCCACCAGTGATTTCAAGGACAGGGACACTGAGCAGTTCTTC,.,TRBJ2-1,TRBD1,15,TRBV24-1
CASRLPGTGALMGTEAFF,TGTGCCAGCAGGCTCCCCGGGACAGGGGCCTTAATGGGCACTGAAGCTTTCTTT,.,TRBJ1-1,TRBD1,18,TRBV27
CASRFTVAVRSYGYTF,TGTGCCAGCAGATTTACAGTGGCTGTTCGCTCCTATGGCTACACCTTC,.,TRBJ1-2,.,16,TRBV7-2
CASSPGTGGYGYTF,TGTGCCAGCAGCCCCGGGACAGGGGGCTATGGCTACACCTTC,.,TRBJ1-2,TRBD1,14,TRBV3-1/TRBV3-2